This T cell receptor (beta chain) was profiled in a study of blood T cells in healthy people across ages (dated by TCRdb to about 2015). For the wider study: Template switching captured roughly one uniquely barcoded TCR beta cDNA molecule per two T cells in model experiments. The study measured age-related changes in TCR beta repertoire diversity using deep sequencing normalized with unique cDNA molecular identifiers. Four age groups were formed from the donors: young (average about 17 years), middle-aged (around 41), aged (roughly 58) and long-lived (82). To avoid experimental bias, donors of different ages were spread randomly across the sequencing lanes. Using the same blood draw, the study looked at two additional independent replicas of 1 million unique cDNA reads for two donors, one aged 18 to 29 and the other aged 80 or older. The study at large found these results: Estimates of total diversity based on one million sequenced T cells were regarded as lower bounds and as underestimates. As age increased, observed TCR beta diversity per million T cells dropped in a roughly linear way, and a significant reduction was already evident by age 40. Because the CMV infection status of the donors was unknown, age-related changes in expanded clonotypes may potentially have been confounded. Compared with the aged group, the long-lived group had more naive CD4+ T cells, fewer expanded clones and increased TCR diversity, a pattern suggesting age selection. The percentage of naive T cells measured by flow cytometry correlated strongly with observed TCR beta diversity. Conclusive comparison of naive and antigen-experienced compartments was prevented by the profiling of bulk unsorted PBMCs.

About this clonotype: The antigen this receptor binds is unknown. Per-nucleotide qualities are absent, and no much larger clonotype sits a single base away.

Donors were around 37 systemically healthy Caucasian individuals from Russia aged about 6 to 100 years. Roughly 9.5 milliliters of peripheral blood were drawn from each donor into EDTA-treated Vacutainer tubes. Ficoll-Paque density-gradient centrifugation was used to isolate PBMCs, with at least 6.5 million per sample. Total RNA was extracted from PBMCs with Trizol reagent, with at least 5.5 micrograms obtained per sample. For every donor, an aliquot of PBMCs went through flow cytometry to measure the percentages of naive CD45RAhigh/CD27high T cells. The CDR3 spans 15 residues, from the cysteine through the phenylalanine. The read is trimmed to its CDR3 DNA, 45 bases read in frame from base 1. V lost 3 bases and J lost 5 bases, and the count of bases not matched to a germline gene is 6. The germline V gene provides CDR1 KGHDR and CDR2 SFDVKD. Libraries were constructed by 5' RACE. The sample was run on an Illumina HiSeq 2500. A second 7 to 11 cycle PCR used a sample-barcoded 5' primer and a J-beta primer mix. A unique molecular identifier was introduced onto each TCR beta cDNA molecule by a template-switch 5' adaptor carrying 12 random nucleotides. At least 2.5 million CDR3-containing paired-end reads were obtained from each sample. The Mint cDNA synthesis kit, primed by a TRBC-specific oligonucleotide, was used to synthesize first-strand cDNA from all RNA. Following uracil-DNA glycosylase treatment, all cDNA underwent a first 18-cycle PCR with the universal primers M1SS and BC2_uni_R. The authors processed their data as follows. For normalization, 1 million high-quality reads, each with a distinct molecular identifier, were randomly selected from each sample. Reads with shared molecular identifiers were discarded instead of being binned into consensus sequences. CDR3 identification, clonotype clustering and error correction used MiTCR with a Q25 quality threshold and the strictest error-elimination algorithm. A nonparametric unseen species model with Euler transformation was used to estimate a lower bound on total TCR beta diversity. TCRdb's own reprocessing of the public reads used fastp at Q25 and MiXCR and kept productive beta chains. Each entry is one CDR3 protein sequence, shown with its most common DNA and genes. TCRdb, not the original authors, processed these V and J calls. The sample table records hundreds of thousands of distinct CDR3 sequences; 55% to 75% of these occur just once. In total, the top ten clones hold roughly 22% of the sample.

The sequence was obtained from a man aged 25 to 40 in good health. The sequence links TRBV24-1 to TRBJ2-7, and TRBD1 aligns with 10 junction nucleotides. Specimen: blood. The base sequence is TGTGCCACCAGTGATACCGGACAGGGGGTTGACGAGCAGTACTTC. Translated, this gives CATSDTGQGVDEQYF.